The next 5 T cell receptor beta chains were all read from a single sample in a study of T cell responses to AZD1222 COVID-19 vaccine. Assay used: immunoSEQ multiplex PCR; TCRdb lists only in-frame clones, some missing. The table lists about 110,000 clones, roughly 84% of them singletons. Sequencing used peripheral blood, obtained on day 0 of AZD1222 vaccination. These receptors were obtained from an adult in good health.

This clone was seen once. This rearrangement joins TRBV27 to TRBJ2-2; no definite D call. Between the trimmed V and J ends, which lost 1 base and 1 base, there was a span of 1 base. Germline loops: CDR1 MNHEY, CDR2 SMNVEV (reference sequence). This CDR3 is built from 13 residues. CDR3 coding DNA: TGTGCCAGCAGTTTATTGAACACCGGGGAGCTGTTTTTT. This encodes CASSLLNTGELFF.

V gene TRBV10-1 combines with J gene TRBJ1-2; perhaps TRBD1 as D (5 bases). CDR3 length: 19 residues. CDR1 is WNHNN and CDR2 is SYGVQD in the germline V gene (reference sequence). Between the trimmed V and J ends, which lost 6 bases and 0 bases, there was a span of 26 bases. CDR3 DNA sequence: TGCGCCAGCAGAAGTGGGGGACTTAGGAGGTCTCCGGCTAACTATGGCTACACCTTC. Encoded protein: CASRSGGLRRSPANYGYTF.

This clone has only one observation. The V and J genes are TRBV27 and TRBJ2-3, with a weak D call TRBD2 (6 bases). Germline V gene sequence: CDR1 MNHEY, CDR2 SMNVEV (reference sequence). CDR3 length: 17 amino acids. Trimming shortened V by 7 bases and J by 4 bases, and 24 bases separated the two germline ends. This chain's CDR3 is CASTPGVPRGSADTQYF. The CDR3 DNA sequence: TGTGCCAGCACCCCGGGGGTTCCCCGCGGGTCAGCAGATACGCAGTATTTT.

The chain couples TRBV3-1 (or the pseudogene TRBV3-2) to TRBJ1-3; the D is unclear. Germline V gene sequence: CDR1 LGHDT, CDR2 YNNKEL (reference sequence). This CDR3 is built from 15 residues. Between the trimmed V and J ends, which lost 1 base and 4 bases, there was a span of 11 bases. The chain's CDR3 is CASSQGEGAGNTIYF. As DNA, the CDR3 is TGTGCCAGCAGCCAAGGGGAGGGTGCCGGAAACACCATATATTTT.

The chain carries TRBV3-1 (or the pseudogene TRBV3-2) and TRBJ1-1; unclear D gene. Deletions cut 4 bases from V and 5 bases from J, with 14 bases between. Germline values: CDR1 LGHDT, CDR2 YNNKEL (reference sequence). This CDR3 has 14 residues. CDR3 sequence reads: CASSPATKRTEAFF. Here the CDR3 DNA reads TGTGCCAGCAGCCCTGCGACTAAGCGGACTGAAGCTTTCTTT.